The 26 T cell receptor beta chains below all came from one sample that was sequenced in a study of beta chain features in type 1 diabetes. Expressed TCRB transcripts were sequenced because the entire RNA isolate underwent reverse transcription. Generated by immunoSEQ multiplex PCR, the TCRdb table keeps only in-frame clones and is missing some. Here the sample spans about 190,000 clones, 7% to 9% being singletons. Their antigen targets remain unknown. Study findings and constraints: Among patients with Type 1 diabetes, TCRB CDR3s were moderately but significantly shorter in every one of the four CD4+ subsets.

The specimen sequenced was central memory CD4+ T cells from blood. The receptors come from a man between 18 and 35 years old with type 1 diabetes.

The chain combines TRBV18 with TRBJ2-7; a weak D match, TRBD1 (6 bases). Germline V gene lookup returns CDR1 KGHSH and CDR2 LQKENI. Between the trimmed V and J ends, which lost 3 bases and 4 bases, there was a span of 19 bases. The length of the CDR3 is 16 residues. For the CDR3, the DNA is TGTGCCAGCTCACCGGCGGCCAGGGGCATTGGGTACGAGCAGTACTTC. This sequence encodes CASSPAARGIGYEQYF.

This chain connects TRBV5-1 to TRBJ2-3; 7 positions match TRBD2. Germline CDR1 SGHRS, CDR2 YFSETQ. V trimming: 3 bases; J trimming: 5 bases; junction bases outside the gene matches: 9. This CDR3 region has 15 residues. This chain's CDR3 is CASSYSGAIEDTQYF. In DNA, the CDR3 is TGCGCCAGCAGCTACAGCGGGGCGATAGAAGATACGCAGTATTTT.

The chain combines TRBV27 with TRBJ2-3; 10 nucleotides line up with TRBD1. Per the germline V gene, CDR1 is MNHEY and CDR2 is SMNVEV (reference sequence). Germline trimming cut 3 bases from V and 0 bases from J; bases unmatched to any gene: 6. The CDR3 contains 17 residues. CDR3 bases: TGTGCCAGCAGTTTGTATGGGACAGGGGCGAGCACAGATACGCAGTATTTT. Translating it yields CASSLYGTGASTDTQYF.

This clone occurred a few times. The gene calls are TRBV7-2 and TRBJ1-4; tentatively, D is TRBD1 (5 bases). The V gene lost 5 bases and the J gene lost 4 bases, with 14 bases spanning the gap. This CDR3 contains 15 residues. CDR1 is SGHTA and CDR2 is FQGNSA in the germline V gene. The CDR3: CASSPQGSHNEKLFF. The CDR3 nucleotides are TGTGCCAGCAGCCCCCAGGGCAGCCATAATGAAAAACTGTTTTTT.

This clone was found a few times. The CDR3 reads CSVERDRARGYTF. The DNA of the CDR3 is TGCAGCGTTGAACGAGACAGGGCTAGGGGCTACACCTTC. The chain employs TRBV29-1 and TRBJ1-2; 7 bases are a match to TRBD1. This CDR3 is built from 13 residues. CDR1 and CDR2 (germline): SQVTM, ANQGSEA. V lost 2 bases, J lost 8 bases, and 8 bases stayed unmatched.

The gene calls are TRBV5-4 and TRBJ2-3, with D possibly being TRBD1 (6 bases). The ends were cut back, 4 bases at V and 1 base at J, with 16 bases in the middle. The CDR3 sequence is 16 residues long. Germline V gene sequence: CDR1 SGHNT, CDR2 YYREEE (reference sequence). The DNA for the CDR3 is TGTGCCAGCAGCCAGGGGACCCAAAGACGCACAGATACGCAGTATTTT. Protein: CASSQGTQRRTDTQYF.

This clone was counted a few times. The chain is built from TRBV9 and TRBJ2-4; the D gene is possibly TRBD2 (6 bases). Germline CDR1 is SGDLS and CDR2 is YYNGEE. V was clipped by 0 bases and J by 7 bases, with 14 bases between them. The CDR3 runs to 15 residues. DNA for the CDR3: TGTGCCAGCAGCGTAGGGGGGGAGTTGGGGAACATTCAGTACTTC. Its translation: CASSVGGELGNIQYF.

The chain is built from TRBV11-2 and TRBJ2-7; TRBD1 is a possible D gene (5 bases). V was pared by 0 bases and J by 4 bases, with 7 bases between. Germline V lookup: CDR1 SGHAT, CDR2 FQNNGV. The CDR3 loop spans 13 amino acids. CDR3 loop: CASSLEAGYEQYF. CDR3 coding DNA: TGTGCCAGCAGCTTAGAAGCAGGGTACGAGCAGTACTTC.

The J gene is TRBJ1-3, the V gene TRBV28, with a weak D call TRBD1 (6 bases). V was clipped by 4 bases and J by 2 bases, with 9 bases between them. This CDR3 is built from 14 residues. CDR1 and CDR2 (germline): MDHEN, SYDVKM. This CDR3 reads CASSSHRAGNTIYF. CDR3 DNA sequence: TGTGCCAGCAGTTCCCACAGGGCTGGAAACACCATATATTTT.

Ten or more counts support this clone. The same CDR3 arises from other DNA sequences in this sample as well. The chain links TRBV6-1 to TRBJ2-4, with 7 nucleotides matching TRBD1. The J segment lost 7 bases and the V segment lost 6 bases, leaving 3 bases of the junction unmatched. This CDR3 comprises 12 residues. Germline lookup yields CDR1 MNHNS and CDR2 SASEGT. CDR3 nucleotide sequence: TGTGCCAGCAGCCGACAGGGTAACATTCAGTACTTC. This encodes CASSRQGNIQYF.

The chain combines TRBV28 with TRBJ2-1; D is possibly TRBD2 (6 bases). The V gene lost 6 bases and the J gene lost 2 bases, with 17 bases spanning the gap. Germline CDR1 MDHEN, CDR2 SYDVKM. The CDR3 is 16 amino acids. The CDR3 DNA reads TGTGCCAGCAGCCCCGCGGAGGGAGGAACCTACAATGAGCAGTTCTTC. Encoded protein: CASSPAEGGTYNEQFF.

This clone was seen only a few times. The chain joins TRBV5-1 to TRBJ2-5; perhaps TRBD1 as D (5 bases). The CDR3 extends over 13 amino acids. Germline CDR1 and CDR2: SGHRS and YFSETQ. Trimming took 4 bases from V and 5 from J, leaving 12 bases between them. CDR3: CASSIRARETQYF. The CDR3 DNA sequence: TGCGCCAGCAGCATCAGGGCTCGGGAGACCCAGTACTTC. Full variable domain (rest looked up from reference TRBV5-1 and TRBJ2-5): KAGVTQTPRYLIKTRGQQVTLSCSPISGHRSVSWYQQTPGQGLQFLFEYFSETQRNKGNFPGRFSGRQFSNSRSEMNVSTLELGDSALYLCASSIRARETQYFGPGTRLLVL.

This clone was seen more than once but under ten times. This sequence joins TRBV5-1 and TRBJ2-4, with 11 bases aligning to TRBD1. Germline lookup yields CDR1 SGHRS and CDR2 YFSETQ. The CDR3 length is 16 residues. Trimming removed 4 bases from V and 5 bases from J; junction bases left unmatched: 8. The CDR3 DNA sequence: TGCGCCAGCAGCCCGGACAGGGGGCCCCAACAAAACATTCAGTACTTC. Its translation is CASSPDRGPQQNIQYF.

The chain recombines TRBV29-1 with TRBJ1-1; D unresolved. This CDR3 is 14 amino acids long. The germline V gene encodes CDR1 SQVTM and CDR2 ANQGSEA. V dropped 7 bases and J dropped 2 bases, with 17 bases sitting between them. CDR3 sequence: CSGLDPVRNTEAFF. The CDR3 coding sequence is TGCAGCGGCCTCGATCCGGTCCGCAACACTGAAGCTTTCTTT.

J is TRBJ1-1 and V is TRBV2; D gene ambiguous. Per the germline V gene, CDR1 is SNHLY and CDR2 is FYNNEI. The germline V and J ends were trimmed by 6 bases and 1 base, with 9 bases remaining between them. This CDR3 region has 13 residues. The CDR3 here is CASRFQRNTEAFF. The CDR3 region has the DNA TGTGCCAGCAGATTTCAGCGGAACACTGAAGCTTTCTTT. The full variable domain, its missing parts supplied by reference TRBV2 and TRBJ1-1, is EPEVTQTPSHQVTQMGQEVILRCVPISNHLYFYWYRQILGQKVEFLVSFYNNEISEKSEIFDDQFSVERPDGSNFTLKIRSTKLEDSAMYFCASRFQRNTEAFFGQGTRLTVV.

The chain uses TRBV7-2 and TRBJ1-1; D not resolved. The germline V gene encodes CDR1 SGHTA and CDR2 FQGNSA. The CDR3 runs 12 residues. V gave up 8 bases and J gave up 4 bases, with 11 bases separating them. This chain's CDR3 is CASGLRSTEAFF. CDR3 nucleotide sequence: TGTGCCAGCGGGTTGCGGTCCACTGAAGCTTTCTTT.

The CDR3 DNA reads TGTGCCAGCAACCGCCGCGAGGTTGTCTACGAGCAGTACTTC. Translating gives CASNRREVVYEQYF. The chain recombines TRBV27 with TRBJ2-7; D unresolved. CDR1 is MNHEY and CDR2 is SMNVEV in the germline V gene (reference sequence). V dropped 7 bases and J dropped 3 bases, with 16 bases sitting between them. The CDR3 loop spans 14 amino acids.

This clone was observed many times. For the CDR3, the DNA is TGTGCCAGCAGTTTTCATTCGGGAAACACCGGGGAGCTGTTTTTT. It specifies CASSFHSGNTGELFF. This rearrangement joins TRBV28 to TRBJ2-2, with D perhaps TRBD2 (5 bases). The germline V and J ends were trimmed by 3 bases and 2 bases, with 10 bases remaining between them. CDR1 is MDHEN and CDR2 is SYDVKM in the germline V gene. The CDR3 runs 15 residues.

In this sample, this clone turned up a few times. This chain's CDR3 is CATQGLRTGELFF. The CDR3, as DNA: TGTGCCACCCAAGGTTTGAGGACCGGGGAGCTGTTTTTT. The rearrangement links TRBV19 to TRBJ2-2; the D is unclear. V lost 10 bases and J lost 5, with 14 bases in between. CDR1 is LNHDA and CDR2 is SQIVND in the germline V gene (reference sequence). This CDR3 spans 13 amino acids. The whole variable domain, filled in from reference TRBV19 and TRBJ2-2, reads DGGITQSPKYLFRKEGQNVTLSCEQNLNHDAMYWYRQDPGQGLRLIYYSQIVNDFQKGDIAEGYSVSREKKESFPLTVTSAQKNPTAFYLCATQGLRTGELFFGEGSRLTVL.

This chain uses TRBV7-9 with TRBJ2-5; TRBD1 might be the D (6 bases). From germline, CDR1 is SEHNR and CDR2 FQNEAQ (reference sequence). The CDR3 extends over 16 amino acids. Trimming shortened V by 0 bases and J by 2 bases, and 13 bases separated the two germline ends. The CDR3 reads CASSLAGGRGQETQYF. CDR3 nucleotides: TGTGCCAGCAGCTTAGCGGGTGGCAGGGGTCAAGAGACCCAGTACTTC.

In this sample, this clone turned up a few times. The rearrangement uses TRBV7-2 and TRBJ2-7; TRBD2 is a possible D gene (5 bases). V shed 1 base and J shed 0 bases, with 13 bases lying between them. Germline lookup yields CDR1 SGHTA and CDR2 FQGNSA. The CDR3 consists of 16 residues. The CDR3 nucleotides are TGTGCCAGCAGCTTAGGTGAGGGTGAAGGCTCCTACGAGCAGTACTTC. It yields the protein CASSLGEGEGSYEQYF.

This clone was counted between two and nine times. V and J are TRBV5-8 and TRBJ2-1; TRBD2 matches 9 bases. Germline V gene data show CDR1 as SGHTS and CDR2 as YDEGEE. Trimming took 5 bases from V and 10 from J; bases not matched to a gene: 7. This CDR3 comprises 13 residues. CDR3 nucleotide sequence: TGTGCCAGCAGAGGCTCTCTAGCGGGAGAGCAGTTCTTC. Translated, it gives CASRGSLAGEQFF.

This clone turned up a few times. The chain employs TRBV5-1 and TRBJ2-5; no clear D. With 2 bases removed from V and 2 bases from J, the gap between germline ends came to 10 bases. This CDR3 region has 14 residues. Looked up from germline, CDR1 is SGHRS and CDR2 is YFSETQ. The CDR3 DNA is TGCGCCAGCAGCTTCGACTCTTCTCAAGAGACCCAGTACTTC. It codes for CASSFDSSQETQYF.

The chain links TRBV5-1 to TRBJ2-1, with TRBD2 matching over 10 bases. Trimming at V came to 3 bases and at J to 8 bases, leaving 11 bases not matched to a gene. CDR1 and CDR2 (germline): SGHRS, YFSETQ. The CDR3 covers 16 residues. CDR3 bases: TGCGCCAGCAGCTCCTTAAGCGGGGGGGCTTCCCATGAGCAGTTCTTC. It codes for CASSSLSGGASHEQFF.

The chain is built from TRBV6-9 and TRBJ2-7; D is uncertain. Germline CDR1 and CDR2: MNHGY and SVAAGI. With 1 base removed from V and 7 bases from J, the gap between germline ends came to 17 bases. This CDR3 is built from 15 residues. The CDR3 DNA reads TGTGCCAGCAGTTATTGCCGAGGATTAGAGTGGGAGCAGTACTTC. Translating it yields CASSYCRGLEWEQYF.

This clone has only a few counts. V and J are TRBV2 and TRBJ2-3; 9 bases align to TRBD2. Trimming took 5 bases from V and 3 from J; bases not matched to a gene: 9. The CDR3 has 16 amino acids. The germline V gene encodes CDR1 SNHLY and CDR2 FYNNEI. CDR3 sequence reads: CASSSRTSVFTDTQYF. The CDR3 coding sequence is TGTGCCAGCAGTAGTCGGACTAGCGTCTTTACAGATACGCAGTATTTT. The full variable domain, its missing parts supplied by reference TRBV2 and TRBJ2-3, is EPEVTQTPSHQVTQMGQEVILRCVPISNHLYFYWYRQILGQKVEFLVSFYNNEISEKSEIFDDQFSVERPDGSNFTLKIRSTKLEDSAMYFCASSSRTSVFTDTQYFGPGTRLTVL.